This is a list of T cell receptor beta chains from one sample in a study of T cells in Graves' hyperthyroidism and ophthalmopathy. TCRdb reanalysed the multiplex PCR reads using MiXCR and keeps one entry per CDR3 protein. The table records 650,000 to 750,000 distinct CDR3 sequences, around 15% of them present only once. The sample consisted of blood. These receptors all come from a woman in her late teens or twenties with Graves' hyperthyroidism. CDR3s include the opening cysteine and the closing phenylalanine or tryptophan. D genes are given only for firm matches. Rows give clone size only sometimes, using once, few, many, or a class for an expanded clone.

clone_size: .; j_call: TRBJ1-2; d_call: .; v_call: TRBV19; cdr3_nt: TGTGCCAGTAGTATCCCATACGAAAACTATGGCTACACCTTC; cdr3_aa: CASSIPYENYGYTF
clone_size: .; j_call: TRBJ2-7; d_call: TRBD2; v_call: TRBV6-1; cdr3_nt: TGTGCCAGCAGGGCGGGGACTATGGGGTACGAGCAGTACTTC; cdr3_aa: CASRAGTMGYEQYF
clone_size: many; j_call: TRBJ2-5; d_call: TRBD1; v_call: TRBV12-3/TRBV12-4; cdr3_nt: TGTGCCAGCAGTTTAGGTAGGGGGCGACAAGAGACCCAGTACTTC; cdr3_aa: CASSLGRGRQETQYF
clone_size: .; j_call: TRBJ2-7; d_call: TRBD2; v_call: TRBV7-2; cdr3_nt: TGTGCCAGCAGCTTAGAGTGGGCGGGAGGGCCCCGCGAGCAGTACTTC; cdr3_aa: CASSLEWAGGPREQYF
clone_size: many; j_call: TRBJ1-4; d_call: .; v_call: TRBV4-1; cdr3_nt: TGCGCCAGCAGCCAAGACGTCAGGGCGGGCTTGGTTGAAAAACTGTTTTTT; cdr3_aa: CASSQDVRAGLVEKLFF
clone_size: many; j_call: TRBJ1-2; d_call: .; v_call: TRBV5-1; cdr3_nt: TGCGCCAGCAGCCCGAGAGACTATGGCTACACCTTC; cdr3_aa: CASSPRDYGYTF
clone_size: .; j_call: TRBJ2-1; d_call: TRBD1; v_call: TRBV27; cdr3_nt: TGTGCCAGCAGTTTGGACAGGGGGCCCAATGAGCAGTTCTTC; cdr3_aa: CASSLDRGPNEQFF
clone_size: .; j_call: TRBJ2-1; d_call: TRBD2; v_call: TRBV4-1; cdr3_nt: TGCGCCAGCAGCCAAGGGGCGGGAGTGGCTAATGAGCAGTTCTTC; cdr3_aa: CASSQGAGVANEQFF
clone_size: many; j_call: TRBJ2-3; d_call: TRBD2; v_call: TRBV6-1; cdr3_nt: TGTGCCAGCAGTTCGACGGGACTAGACACAGATACGCAGTATTTT; cdr3_aa: CASSSTGLDTDTQYF
clone_size: many; j_call: TRBJ2-3; d_call: TRBD2; v_call: TRBV30; cdr3_nt: TGTGCCTGGAGATCTCCGACTAGCCCCGGAGATACGCAGTATTTT; cdr3_aa: CAWRSPTSPGDTQYF
clone_size: many; j_call: TRBJ1-2; d_call: TRBD1; v_call: TRBV10-3; cdr3_nt: TGTGCCATCGGGACAGGTCATAACTATGGCTACACCTTC; cdr3_aa: CAIGTGHNYGYTF
clone_size: few; j_call: TRBJ2-4; d_call: TRBD2; v_call: TRBV9; cdr3_nt: TGTGCCAGCAATTCATGGCGGGAGCTCGAAGCCAAAAACATTCAGTACTTC; cdr3_aa: CASNSWRELEAKNIQYF
clone_size: few; j_call: TRBJ1-1; d_call: .; v_call: TRBV5-5; cdr3_nt: TGTGCCAGCAGCTTGGGCCAATCAGGGGCTGAAGCTTTCTTT; cdr3_aa: CASSLGQSGAEAFF
clone_size: many; j_call: TRBJ2-3; d_call: TRBD2; v_call: TRBV11-3; cdr3_nt: TGTGCCAGCAGCTTAGTCGTACTAGCGGGAGGCACAGATACGCAGTATTTT; cdr3_aa: CASSLVVLAGGTDTQYF
clone_size: few; j_call: TRBJ2-3; d_call: .; v_call: TRBV9; cdr3_nt: TGTGCCAGCAGCGTAGAACCACGCACAGATACGCAGTATTTT; cdr3_aa: CASSVEPRTDTQYF
clone_size: many; j_call: TRBJ2-3; d_call: .; v_call: TRBV3-1; cdr3_nt: TGTGCCAGCAGCCAACAGGTCGGGCCACACTACACTAGCACAGATACGCAGTATTTT; cdr3_aa: CASSQQVGPHYTSTDTQYF
clone_size: .; j_call: TRBJ2-3; d_call: TRBD1; v_call: TRBV7-9; cdr3_nt: TGTGCCAGCAGCGACGGACAGGTCAGCACAGATACGCAGTATTTT; cdr3_aa: CASSDGQVSTDTQYF
clone_size: few; j_call: TRBJ2-3; d_call: .; v_call: TRBV5-1; cdr3_nt: TGCGCCAGCACCCCCTCTCGAGGCGGCACAGATACGCAGTATTTT; cdr3_aa: CASTPSRGGTDTQYF
clone_size: many; j_call: TRBJ2-1; d_call: .; v_call: TRBV11-2; cdr3_nt: TGTGCCAGCAGACGCCCTCAAGGGGGACGTGAGCAGTTCTTC; cdr3_aa: CASRRPQGGREQFF
clone_size: .; j_call: TRBJ2-7; d_call: .; v_call: TRBV5-1; cdr3_nt: TGCGCCAGCAGCTGGATGACCAGCCCCGGGGGCGAGCAGTACTTC; cdr3_aa: CASSWMTSPGGEQYF
clone_size: few; j_call: TRBJ2-1; d_call: .; v_call: TRBV29-1; cdr3_nt: TGCAGCGTTGAGGAAGACGGCGATGAGCAGTTCTTC; cdr3_aa: CSVEEDGDEQFF
clone_size: many; j_call: TRBJ2-7; d_call: .; v_call: TRBV7-2; cdr3_nt: TGTGCCAGCAGCTTGGGACCGGACCCTTCCTCCTACGAGCAGTACTTC; cdr3_aa: CASSLGPDPSSYEQYF